A single sample is the source of the 13 T cell receptor beta chains below, sequenced in a study of shared clonotypes between healthy human individuals. Measured with immunoSEQ multiplex PCR; TCRdb has only the in-frame clones, and not every one. Of more than 2 million clones listed, approximately 95% are singletons. Sequencing was done on a sample of naive CD4+ T cells sorted from blood. Subset noted: CD45RA+ positively selected. These receptors were obtained from a man between 18 and 35 years old in good health.

The rearrangement uses TRBV6-5 and TRBJ1-4; tentatively, D is TRBD1 (6 bases). CDR1 and CDR2 (germline): MNHEY, SVGAGI. V was pared by 2 bases and J by 6 bases, with 10 bases between. CDR3 length: 14 amino acids. CDR3 nucleotide sequence: TGTGCCAGCAGTTACGCGGCAGGGGATGAAAAACTGTTTTTT. Translating gives CASSYAAGDEKLFF.

The chain carries TRBV6-5 and TRBJ2-7; no definite D call. This CDR3 region has 14 residues. Between the trimmed V and J ends, which lost 0 bases and 2 bases, there was a span of 8 bases. From germline, CDR1 is MNHEY and CDR2 SVGAGI. This CDR3 is CASSYSKGTYEQYF. CDR3 DNA sequence: TGTGCCAGCAGTTACTCGAAAGGGACCTACGAGCAGTACTTC.

This clone was seen a single time. The rearrangement joins TRBV11-2 to TRBJ2-2; TRBD2 agrees at 11 bases. Germline CDR1 reads SGHAT; CDR2 reads FQNNGV. The CDR3 has 16 amino acids. Trimming took 4 bases from V and 7 from J; bases not matched to a gene: 8. For the CDR3, the DNA is TGTGCCAGCAGCTCCGAACTAGCGGGAGCGGGCGGGGAGCTGTTTTTT. This translates into CASSSELAGAGGELFF.

The chain employs TRBV10-3 and TRBJ2-7; the match to TRBD2 covers 7 bases. V lost 8 bases to trimming and J lost 6 bases; unmatched junction nucleotides: 13. This CDR3 has 14 residues. Germline values: CDR1 ENHRY, CDR2 SYGVKD. The chain's CDR3 is CAIDDGAGFGEQYF. The DNA for the CDR3 is TGTGCCATCGATGACGGAGCGGGGTTTGGCGAGCAGTACTTC.

This clone was seen once. The J gene is TRBJ1-5, the V gene TRBV19, with D possibly TRBD1 on 6 matching bases. With 3 bases removed from V and 1 base from J, the gap between germline ends came to 19 bases. This CDR3 comprises 18 residues. Germline CDR1 is LNHDA and CDR2 is SQIVND (reference sequence). Written as DNA, the CDR3 is TGTGCCAGTAGTATTGCTGGGGGGAGGGGGGTAAGCAATCAGCCCCAGCATTTT. Its translation: CASSIAGGRGVSNQPQHF.

V is TRBV5-1 and J is TRBJ2-1, with D unclear. Germline CDR1 SGHRS, CDR2 YFSETQ. CDR3 size: 13 residues. The V gene lost 4 bases and the J gene lost 5 bases, with 10 bases spanning the gap. The CDR3 region is CASSPFEDNEQFF. Written as DNA, the CDR3 is TGCGCCAGCAGCCCCTTTGAGGACAATGAGCAGTTCTTC.

This clone was counted a single time. The rearrangement uses TRBV2 and TRBJ1-1, with D hard to call. Germline-derived CDR1 and CDR2 are SNHLY and FYNNEI. With 6 bases removed from V and 1 base from J, the gap between germline ends came to 12 bases. The CDR3 runs to 14 residues. The CDR3 protein is CASRPRQGNTEAFF. DNA for the CDR3: TGTGCCAGCAGACCGCGACAAGGGAACACTGAAGCTTTCTTT.

Note on this clone: In the same sample, other DNA sequences code for this CDR3. The chain has TRBV7-9 and TRBJ2-3; 11 nucleotides line up with TRBD2. The germline CDR1 and CDR2 sequences are SEHNR and FQNEAQ (reference sequence). Trimming took 5 bases from V and 6 from J; bases not matched to a gene: 7. The CDR3 contains 15 residues. The DNA of the CDR3 is TGTGCCAGCAGCCTGGCTAGCGGGGGGACGGATACGCAGTATTTT. This codes for CASSLASGGTDTQYF.

The CDR3 sequence: CASRPGQGHTGANVLTF. CDR3 nucleotides: TGCGCCAGCAGACCGGGACAGGGCCATACTGGGGCCAACGTCCTGACTTTC. J is TRBJ2-6 and V is TRBV5-1, with 9 bases identical to TRBD1. Germline CDR1 SGHRS, CDR2 YFSETQ. J gave up 2 bases and V 5 bases, and 8 bases lay outside the gene matches. This CDR3 is built from 17 residues. Drawing the rest from reference TRBV5-1 and TRBJ2-6, the complete variable domain is KAGVTQTPRYLIKTRGQQVTLSCSPISGHRSVSWYQQTPGQGLQFLFEYFSETQRNKGNFPGRFSGRQFSNSRSEMNVSTLELGDSALYLCASRPGQGHTGANVLTFGAGSRLTVL.

With regard to this clone: Other DNA sequences in the same sample also yield this CDR3. The rearrangement joins TRBV4-1 to TRBJ1-4; 8 positions agree with TRBD1. CDR3 length equals 15 residues. Germline CDR1 reads MGHRA; CDR2 reads YSYEKL. Losses at the gene ends were 0 bases for V and 7 bases for J; bases not matched to a gene: 4. The CDR3 DNA reads TGCGCCAGCAGCCAAGATGGGACAGGACGTGAAAAACTGTTTTTT. Translating it yields CASSQDGTGREKLFF.

The chain uses TRBV30 and TRBJ1-1; D gene uncertain. Trimming took off 5 bases at V and 1 base at J, with 14 bases between the two ends. Per germline, CDR1 GTSNPN and CDR2 SVGIG (reference sequence). The CDR3 runs 14 residues. DNA for the CDR3: TGTGCCTGGCCGACACAAAAATCGAACACTGAAGCTTTCTTT. It translates to CAWPTQKSNTEAFF. Supplemented by reference TRBV30 and TRBJ1-1, the full variable domain reads SQTIHQWPATLVQPVGSPLSLECTVEGTSNPNLYWYRQAAGRGLQLLFYSVGIGQISSEVPQNLSASRPQDRQFILSSKKLLLSDSGFYLCAWPTQKSNTEAFFGQGTRLTVV.

This chain joins TRBV5-1 and TRBJ2-7; 10 nucleotides line up with TRBD1. This CDR3 region has 16 residues. Losses at the gene ends were 0 bases for V and 5 bases for J; bases not matched to a gene: 8. Germline V CDR1 and CDR2: SGHRS, YFSETQ. CDR3 loop: CASSLDLRDRGDEQYF. In nucleotides, the CDR3 is TGCGCCAGCAGCTTGGATCTCCGGGACAGGGGCGACGAGCAGTACTTC.

The rearrangement joins TRBV6-5 to TRBJ2-5; maybe TRBD1 (6 bases). Trimming stripped 2 bases from V and 7 bases from J, with 8 bases between. Looked up from germline, CDR1 is MNHEY and CDR2 is SVGAGI. This CDR3 contains 12 residues. The CDR3 spells CASSYTGRTQYF. In DNA form, the CDR3 reads TGTGCCAGCAGTTACACAGGGAGGACCCAGTACTTC.